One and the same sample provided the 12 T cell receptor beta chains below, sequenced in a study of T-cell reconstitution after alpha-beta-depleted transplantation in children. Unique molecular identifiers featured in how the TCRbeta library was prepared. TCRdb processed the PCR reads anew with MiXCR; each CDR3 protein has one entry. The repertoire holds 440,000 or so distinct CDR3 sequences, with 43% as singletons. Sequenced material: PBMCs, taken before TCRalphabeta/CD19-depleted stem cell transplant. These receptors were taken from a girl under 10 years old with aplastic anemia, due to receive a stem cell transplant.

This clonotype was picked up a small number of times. CDR3 protein: CASGSGGSGRHETQYF. Here the CDR3 DNA reads TGTGCTAGTGGTTCTGGAGGTAGCGGGAGACACGAGACCCAGTACTTC. The V call is TRBV12-5, the J call TRBJ2-5; TRBD2 matches 9 bases. The trim removed 4 bases at V and 5 bases at J, leaving 11 bases unmatched. There are 16 residues in the CDR3. In germline, CDR1 is LGHNT, CDR2 FRNRAP. The full variable domain, with the rest looked up from reference TRBV12-5 and TRBJ2-5, is DARVTQTPRHKVTEMGQEVTMRCQPILGHNTVFWYRQTMMQGLELLAYFRNRAPLDDSGMPKDRFSAEMPDATLATLKIQPSEPRDSAVYFCASGSGGSGRHETQYFGPGTRLLVL.

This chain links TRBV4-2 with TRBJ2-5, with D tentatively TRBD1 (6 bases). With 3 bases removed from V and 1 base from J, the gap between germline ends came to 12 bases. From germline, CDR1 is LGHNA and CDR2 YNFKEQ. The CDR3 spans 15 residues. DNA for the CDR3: TGTGCCAGCAGCCACGCGTTGGGGGCCCAAGAGACCCAGTACTTC. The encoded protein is CASSHALGAQETQYF.

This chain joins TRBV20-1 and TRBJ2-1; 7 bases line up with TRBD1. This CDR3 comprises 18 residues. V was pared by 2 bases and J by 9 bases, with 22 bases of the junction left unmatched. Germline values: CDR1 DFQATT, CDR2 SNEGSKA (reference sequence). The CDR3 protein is CSARCLSKGALATFEQFF. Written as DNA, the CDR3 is TGCAGTGCTAGATGTCTGTCGAAGGGGGCCTTGGCAACATTTGAGCAGTTCTTC.

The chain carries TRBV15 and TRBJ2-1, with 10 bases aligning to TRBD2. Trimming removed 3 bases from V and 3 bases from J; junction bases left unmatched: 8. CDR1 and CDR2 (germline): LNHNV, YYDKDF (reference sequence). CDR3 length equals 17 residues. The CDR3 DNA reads TGTGCCACCAGCAGCCTTCTAGCGGGGGCCAACTACAATGAGCAGTTCTTC. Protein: CATSSLLAGANYNEQFF.

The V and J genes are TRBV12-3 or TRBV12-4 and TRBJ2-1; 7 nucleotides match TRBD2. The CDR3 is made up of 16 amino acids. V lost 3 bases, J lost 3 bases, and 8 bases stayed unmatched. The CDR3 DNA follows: TGTGCCAGCAGTTTGAACTCTCGGGGGGACTACAATGAGCAGTTCTTC. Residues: CASSLNSRGDYNEQFF.

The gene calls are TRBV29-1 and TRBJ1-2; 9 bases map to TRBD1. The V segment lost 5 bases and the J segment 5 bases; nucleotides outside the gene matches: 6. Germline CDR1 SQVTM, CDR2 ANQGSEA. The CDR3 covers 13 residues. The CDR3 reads CSVRQGEWYGYTF. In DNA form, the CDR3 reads TGCAGCGTTCGACAGGGGGAGTGGTATGGCTACACCTTC. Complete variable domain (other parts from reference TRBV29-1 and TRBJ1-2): SAVISQKPSRDICQRGTSLTIQCQVDSQVTMMFWYRQQPGQSLTLIATANQGSEATYESGFVIDKFPISRPNLTFSTLTVSNMSPEDSSIYLCSVRQGEWYGYTFGSGTRLTVV.

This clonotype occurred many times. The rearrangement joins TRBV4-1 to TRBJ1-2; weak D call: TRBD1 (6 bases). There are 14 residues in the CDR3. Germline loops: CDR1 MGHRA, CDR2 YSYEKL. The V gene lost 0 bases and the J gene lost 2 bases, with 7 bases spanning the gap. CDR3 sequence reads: CASSQEQGNYGYTF. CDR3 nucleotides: TGCGCCAGCAGCCAAGAACAGGGCAACTATGGCTACACCTTC.

The CDR3 bases are TGTGCCAGCAGCTTCGGGACAGGGGGCTTTTCTGAAGCTTTCTTT. It is translated as CASSFGTGGFSEAFF. The chain joins TRBV7-2 to TRBJ1-1; 12 nucleotides match TRBD1. The V and J ends lost 3 bases and 6 bases, in that order; junction bases with no gene match: 5. The CDR3 extends over 15 amino acids. Germline V gene sequence: CDR1 SGHTA, CDR2 FQGNSA. Supplemented by reference TRBV7-2 and TRBJ1-1, the full variable domain reads GAGVSQSPSNKVTEKGKDVELRCDPISGHTALYWYRQSLGQGLEFLIYFQGNSAPDKSGLPSDRFSAERTGGSVSTLTIQRTQQEDSAVYLCASSFGTGGFSEAFFGQGTRLTVV.

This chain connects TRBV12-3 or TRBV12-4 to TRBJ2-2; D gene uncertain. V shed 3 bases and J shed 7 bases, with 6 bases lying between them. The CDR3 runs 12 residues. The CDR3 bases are TGTGCCAGCAGTTTCGCGAGCGGGGAGCTGTTTTTT. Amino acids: CASSFASGELFF.

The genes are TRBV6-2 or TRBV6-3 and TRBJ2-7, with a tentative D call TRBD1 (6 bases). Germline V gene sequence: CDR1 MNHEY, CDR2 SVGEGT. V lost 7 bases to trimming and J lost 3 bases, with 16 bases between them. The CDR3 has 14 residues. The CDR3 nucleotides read TGTGCCAGCACCTTTCGAGGGGGAGTCTACGAGCAGTACTTC. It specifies CASTFRGGVYEQYF.

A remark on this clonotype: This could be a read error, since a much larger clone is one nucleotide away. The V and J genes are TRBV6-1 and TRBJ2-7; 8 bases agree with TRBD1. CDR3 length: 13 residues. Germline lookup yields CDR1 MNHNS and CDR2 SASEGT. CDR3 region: CASSPQGAYEQNF. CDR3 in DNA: TGTGCCAGCAGTCCCCAGGGGGCTTACGAGCAGAACTTC.

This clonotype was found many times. CDR3 DNA sequence: TGTGCCAGCAGCTCGATGAGCGGGAGAGCATCCTACAATGAGCAGTTCTTC. It specifies CASSSMSGRASYNEQFF. V is TRBV7-9 and J is TRBJ2-1; 8 positions agree with TRBD2. The germline V gene encodes CDR1 SEHNR and CDR2 FQNEAQ (reference sequence). The junction had 9 bases not matched to a gene; V was cut back by 4 bases and J by 1 base. The CDR3 is 17 amino acids.